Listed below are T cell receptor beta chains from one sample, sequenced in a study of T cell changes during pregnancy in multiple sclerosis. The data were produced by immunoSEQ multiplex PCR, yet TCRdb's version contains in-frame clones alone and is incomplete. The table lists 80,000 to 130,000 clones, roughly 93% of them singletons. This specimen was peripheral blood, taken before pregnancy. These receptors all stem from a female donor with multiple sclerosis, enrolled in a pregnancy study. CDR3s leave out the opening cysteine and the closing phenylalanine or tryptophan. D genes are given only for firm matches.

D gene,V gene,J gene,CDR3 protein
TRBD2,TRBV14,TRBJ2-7,ASSQNPAGGAYEQY
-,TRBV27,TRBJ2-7,ASSARTGIVLYEQY
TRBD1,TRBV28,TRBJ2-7,ASSTGDRGEQY
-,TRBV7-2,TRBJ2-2,ASSLWDSNTGELF
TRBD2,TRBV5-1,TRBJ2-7,ASSFREGLGEQY
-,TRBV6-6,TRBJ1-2,ASSYLQGNYGYT
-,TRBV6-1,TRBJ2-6,ASSTGSSGANVLT
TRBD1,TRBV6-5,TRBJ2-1,ASSYRDRYNEQF
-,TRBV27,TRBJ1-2,ASSQIQGSGYGYT
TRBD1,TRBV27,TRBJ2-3,ATSRRTGAGTDTQY
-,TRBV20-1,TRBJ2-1,SAPRGGEF
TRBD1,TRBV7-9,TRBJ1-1,ASSWPGQKNTEAF
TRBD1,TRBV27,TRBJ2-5,ASSSTGGRKTQY
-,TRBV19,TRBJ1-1,ASSMSSHTEAF
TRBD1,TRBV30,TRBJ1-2,AWGTGAVGYT
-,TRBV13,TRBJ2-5,ASSSDSQETQY
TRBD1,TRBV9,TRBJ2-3,ASSPGTGGAADTQY
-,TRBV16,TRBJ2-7,ASSQYLSGEQY
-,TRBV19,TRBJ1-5,ASSMGRQPQH
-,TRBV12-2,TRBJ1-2,ASRLPGQAPNPYGYT
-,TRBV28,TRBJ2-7,ASSLRRAYEQY
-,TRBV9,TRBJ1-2,ASSVDTERQH
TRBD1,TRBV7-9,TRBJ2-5,ASSLDRGRVMETQY
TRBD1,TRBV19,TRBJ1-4,ASSSSGTGSEKLF
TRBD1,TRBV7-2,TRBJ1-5,ASSQGGTGDYQPQH
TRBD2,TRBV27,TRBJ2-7,ASSDPGLAGSYEQY
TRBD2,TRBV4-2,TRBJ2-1,ASSRPAGGTYNEQF
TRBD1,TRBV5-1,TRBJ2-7,ASSESDRGWEQY
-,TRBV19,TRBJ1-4,ASSIIQSREKLF
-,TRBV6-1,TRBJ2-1,ASSDQGIEQF
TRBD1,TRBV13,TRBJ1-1,ASSPWGQGKSTEAF
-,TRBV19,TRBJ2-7,ASSIRERASYEQY
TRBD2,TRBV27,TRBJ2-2,ASSLYDLAGEDTGELF
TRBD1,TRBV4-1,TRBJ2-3,ASSQDRVATDTQY
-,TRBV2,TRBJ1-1,ASSDRGRGTEAF
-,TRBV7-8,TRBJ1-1,ASSAIRGWNTEAF
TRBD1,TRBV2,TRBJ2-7,ASRARDSSYEQY
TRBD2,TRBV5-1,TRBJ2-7,ASSSELVAGGSYEQY
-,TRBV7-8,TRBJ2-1,ASSPYGTKYNEQF
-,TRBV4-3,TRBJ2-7,ASSQEAGVYEQY
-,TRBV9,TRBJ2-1,ASSVAPRLDEQF
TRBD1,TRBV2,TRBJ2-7,ASRSTGATEQY
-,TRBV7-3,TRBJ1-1,ASSARSGMNTEAF
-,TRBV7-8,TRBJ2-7,ASSPSDIYEQY
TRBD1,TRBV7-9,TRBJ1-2,ASSSRDREIYT
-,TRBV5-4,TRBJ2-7,ASSSNEQFRNEQY
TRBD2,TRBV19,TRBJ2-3,ASSSVAGGTDTQY
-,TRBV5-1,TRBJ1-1,ASSLGQPNTEAF
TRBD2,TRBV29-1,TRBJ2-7,SVIAGPVSGQY
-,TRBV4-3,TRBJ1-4,ASSLLGPLDSNEKLF
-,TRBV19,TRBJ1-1,ASREGATEAF
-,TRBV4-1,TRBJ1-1,ASSQVQYTEAF
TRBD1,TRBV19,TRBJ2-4,ASSPGQLAKNIQY
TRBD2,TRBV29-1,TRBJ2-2,SVLGLAGVVTGELF